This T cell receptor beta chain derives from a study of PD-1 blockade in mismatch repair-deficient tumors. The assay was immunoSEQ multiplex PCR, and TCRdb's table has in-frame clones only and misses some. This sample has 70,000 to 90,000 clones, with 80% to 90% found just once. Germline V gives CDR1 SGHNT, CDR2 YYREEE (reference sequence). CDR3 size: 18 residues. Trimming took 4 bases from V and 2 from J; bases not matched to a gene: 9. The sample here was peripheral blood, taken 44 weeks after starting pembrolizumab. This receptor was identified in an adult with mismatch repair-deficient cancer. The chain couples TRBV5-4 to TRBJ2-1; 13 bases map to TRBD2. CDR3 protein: CASSPSGTSGTAYNEQFF. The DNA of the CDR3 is TGTGCCAGCAGCCCGTCCGGGACTAGCGGGACGGCCTACAATGAGCAGTTCTTC.